Listed below are T cell receptor beta chains from one sample, sequenced in a study of T-cell memory formation after mild COVID-19. TCRdb called the 5' RACE reads again in MiXCR, with one record for every CDR3 protein. The sample consists of roughly 200,000 distinct CDR3 sequences, roughly 23% of them appearing once. The specimen sequenced was PBMCs or a T cell subset sorted from them (not recorded which). The receptors originated from an adult woman who had mild COVID-19 (a few samples of this study predate the infection). Cell type and time point are not known. The CDR3 runs from the conserved cysteine through the conserved F or W. Each record gives: V gene, D gene, clone size, J gene, CDR3 protein, CDR3 DNA. A D gene is named only where the DNA matches it firmly. Rows give clone size only sometimes, using once, few, many, or a class for an expanded clone.

v_gene: TRBV5-1
d_gene: -
abundance: -
j_gene: TRBJ1-1
CDR3aa: CASRQGHTEAFF
CDR3nt: TGCGCCAGCAGGCAGGGTCACACTGAAGCTTTCTTT

v_gene: TRBV29-1
d_gene: -
abundance: -
j_gene: TRBJ2-3
CDR3aa: CSVEEDSTDTQYF
CDR3nt: TGCAGCGTTGAAGAGGACAGCACAGATACGCAGTATTTT

v_gene: TRBV7-9
d_gene: -
abundance: few
j_gene: TRBJ2-1
CDR3aa: CASSGSNRNEQFF
CDR3nt: TGTGCCAGCAGCGGTTCCAATAGGAATGAGCAGTTCTTC

v_gene: TRBV4-1
d_gene: -
abundance: -
j_gene: TRBJ1-2
CDR3aa: CASSQESTWDYGYTF
CDR3nt: TGCGCCAGCAGCCAAGAGTCAACCTGGGATTATGGCTACACCTTC

v_gene: TRBV11-3
d_gene: -
abundance: -
j_gene: TRBJ2-2
CDR3aa: CASSWRGAGELFF
CDR3nt: TGTGCCAGCAGCTGGAGGGGGGCCGGGGAGCTGTTTTTT

v_gene: TRBV4-3
d_gene: -
abundance: -
j_gene: TRBJ2-7
CDR3aa: CASSQGDGTHEQYF
CDR3nt: TGCGCCAGCAGCCAGGGTGATGGTACCCACGAGCAGTACTTC

v_gene: TRBV4-3
d_gene: TRBD2
abundance: few
j_gene: TRBJ2-1
CDR3aa: CASSSRGGRNEQFF
CDR3nt: TGCGCCAGCAGCTCAAGGGGAGGGCGAAATGAGCAGTTCTTC

v_gene: TRBV2
d_gene: -
abundance: few
j_gene: TRBJ2-2
CDR3aa: CATLNSTGELFF
CDR3nt: TGTGCCACCCTTAACAGCACCGGGGAGCTGTTTTTT

v_gene: TRBV12-3/TRBV12-4
d_gene: -
abundance: few
j_gene: TRBJ1-6
CDR3aa: CASSRDLNPLHF
CDR3nt: TGTGCCAGCAGCAGGGACCTGAATCCCCTCCACTTT

v_gene: TRBV5-1
d_gene: -
abundance: -
j_gene: TRBJ2-1
CDR3aa: CASAFTDSYNEQFF
CDR3nt: TGCGCCAGCGCGTTTACGGATTCCTACAATGAGCAGTTCTTC

v_gene: TRBV12-3/TRBV12-4
d_gene: TRBD1
abundance: few
j_gene: TRBJ2-1
CDR3aa: CATLEQGTGNEQFF
CDR3nt: TGTGCCACCCTAGAACAGGGGACGGGAAATGAGCAGTTCTTC

v_gene: TRBV7-3
d_gene: -
abundance: -
j_gene: TRBJ2-3
CDR3aa: CASSLAGQITDTQYF
CDR3nt: TGTGCCAGCAGCTTAGCCGGACAGATCACAGATACGCAGTATTTT

v_gene: TRBV2
d_gene: -
abundance: -
j_gene: TRBJ1-5
CDR3aa: CASSELGDSNQPQHF
CDR3nt: TGTGCCAGCAGTGAATTGGGAGATAGCAATCAGCCCCAGCATTTT

v_gene: TRBV12-3/TRBV12-4
d_gene: -
abundance: few
j_gene: TRBJ1-4
CDR3aa: CASTLGFEKLFF
CDR3nt: TGTGCCAGCACCCTGGGATTTGAAAAACTGTTTTTT

v_gene: TRBV6-1
d_gene: TRBD1
abundance: -
j_gene: TRBJ1-1
CDR3aa: CASSEAGQGAMGNTEAFF
CDR3nt: TGTGCCAGCAGTGAAGCCGGACAGGGGGCGATGGGAAACACTGAAGCTTTCTTT

v_gene: TRBV24-1
d_gene: -
abundance: -
j_gene: TRBJ2-1
CDR3aa: CAAGFPEDNNEQFF
CDR3nt: TGTGCCGCCGGATTTCCGGAGGACAACAATGAGCAGTTCTTC

v_gene: TRBV6-2/TRBV6-3
d_gene: TRBD2
abundance: few
j_gene: TRBJ2-7
CDR3aa: CASSSYGGTTVYEQYF
CDR3nt: TGTGCCAGCAGCAGCTACGGCGGGACTACAGTATACGAGCAGTACTTC

v_gene: TRBV6-5
d_gene: -
abundance: few
j_gene: TRBJ1-1
CDR3aa: CASSYSSSLEAFF
CDR3nt: TGTGCCAGCAGTTACTCGAGCAGCCTTGAAGCTTTCTTT

v_gene: TRBV5-1
d_gene: TRBD2
abundance: -
j_gene: TRBJ2-3
CDR3aa: CASSVGTSGFSTDTQYF
CDR3nt: TGCGCCAGCAGCGTAGGGACTAGCGGGTTTAGCACAGATACGCAGTATTTT

v_gene: TRBV9
d_gene: TRBD2
abundance: many
j_gene: TRBJ2-7
CDR3aa: CASSVASGGFYEQYF
CDR3nt: TGTGCCAGCAGTGTCGCTAGCGGGGGGTTTTACGAGCAGTACTTC

v_gene: TRBV7-9
d_gene: TRBD2
abundance: few
j_gene: TRBJ2-7
CDR3aa: CASSSPRTSGYEQYF
CDR3nt: TGTGCCAGCAGTTCGCCAAGGACTAGCGGCTACGAGCAGTACTTC

v_gene: TRBV5-1
d_gene: TRBD1
abundance: -
j_gene: TRBJ2-1
CDR3aa: CASSRGQGGVNEQFF
CDR3nt: TGCGCCAGCAGCCGGGGACAGGGGGGAGTCAATGAGCAGTTCTTC

v_gene: TRBV25-1
d_gene: TRBD1
abundance: few
j_gene: TRBJ2-7
CDR3aa: CASSEYFGTGTYEQYF
CDR3nt: TGTGCCAGCAGTGAATATTTCGGGACAGGTACCTACGAGCAGTACTTC

v_gene: TRBV24-1
d_gene: TRBD1
abundance: few
j_gene: TRBJ1-5
CDR3aa: CATSYRGAQPQHF
CDR3nt: TGTGCCACCAGTTACAGGGGGGCTCAGCCCCAGCATTTT

v_gene: TRBV11-2
d_gene: -
abundance: -
j_gene: TRBJ2-1
CDR3aa: CASSLEFGYEQFF
CDR3nt: TGTGCCAGCAGCTTAGAGTTCGGCTATGAGCAGTTCTTC

v_gene: TRBV9
d_gene: -
abundance: -
j_gene: TRBJ2-5
CDR3aa: CASSVEGTQQETQYF
CDR3nt: TGTGCCAGCAGCGTAGAGGGGACCCAACAAGAGACCCAGTACTTC

v_gene: TRBV3-1
d_gene: TRBD2
abundance: few
j_gene: TRBJ2-7
CDR3aa: CASSPLPSGSSLDSYEQYF
CDR3nt: TGTGCCAGCAGCCCCCTGCCTAGCGGGAGCTCCCTCGACTCCTACGAGCAGTACTTC

v_gene: TRBV30
d_gene: TRBD2
abundance: few
j_gene: TRBJ2-7
CDR3aa: CAWSGVAGSEQYF
CDR3nt: TGTGCCTGGAGTGGTGTAGCGGGATCCGAGCAGTACTTC

v_gene: TRBV7-9
d_gene: TRBD1
abundance: -
j_gene: TRBJ2-7
CDR3aa: CASSPHSPDRDYEQYF
CDR3nt: TGTGCCAGCAGCCCGCACTCTCCTGACAGGGACTACGAGCAGTACTTC

v_gene: TRBV6-6
d_gene: -
abundance: many
j_gene: TRBJ2-1
CDR3aa: CASSYQGHNEQFF
CDR3nt: TGTGCCAGCAGTTACCAAGGACACAATGAGCAGTTCTTC

v_gene: TRBV7-9
d_gene: TRBD1
abundance: -
j_gene: TRBJ1-2
CDR3aa: CASSLPTGGDYGYTF
CDR3nt: TGTGCCAGCAGCTTACCGACAGGGGGTGACTATGGCTACACCTTC

v_gene: TRBV3-1
d_gene: -
abundance: few
j_gene: TRBJ2-7
CDR3aa: CASSHLSRQPDYEQYF
CDR3nt: TGTGCCAGCAGCCACCTTAGCCGTCAACCCGACTACGAGCAGTACTTC

v_gene: TRBV14
d_gene: -
abundance: few
j_gene: TRBJ2-3
CDR3aa: CASSQEITDTQYF
CDR3nt: TGTGCCAGCAGCCAGGAGATCACAGATACGCAGTATTTT

v_gene: TRBV6-6
d_gene: TRBD1
abundance: -
j_gene: TRBJ1-5
CDR3aa: CASRAGQGGQPQHF
CDR3nt: TGTGCCAGCAGGGCCGGACAGGGAGGACAGCCCCAGCATTTT

v_gene: TRBV5-1
d_gene: -
abundance: few
j_gene: TRBJ2-1
CDR3aa: CASMPLPDPYNEQFF
CDR3nt: TGCGCCAGCATGCCCCTCCCGGATCCCTACAATGAGCAGTTCTTC

v_gene: TRBV6-5
d_gene: -
abundance: -
j_gene: TRBJ1-1
CDR3aa: CASSLNWGTEAFF
CDR3nt: TGTGCCAGCAGCCTGAACTGGGGGACAGAAGCTTTCTTT

v_gene: TRBV29-1
d_gene: -
abundance: -
j_gene: TRBJ2-1
CDR3aa: CSVGEGAYNEQFF
CDR3nt: TGCAGCGTTGGTGAGGGAGCCTACAATGAGCAGTTCTTC

v_gene: TRBV9
d_gene: -
abundance: few
j_gene: TRBJ1-2
CDR3aa: CASSVNRVDYGYTF
CDR3nt: TGTGCCAGCAGCGTAAACAGGGTGGACTATGGCTACACCTTC

v_gene: TRBV24-1
d_gene: -
abundance: -
j_gene: TRBJ1-1
CDR3aa: CATSEGGLRNTEAFF
CDR3nt: TGTGCCACCAGTGAGGGGGGACTGAGGAACACTGAAGCTTTCTTT

v_gene: TRBV14
d_gene: TRBD2
abundance: -
j_gene: TRBJ2-2
CDR3aa: CASSQSRLAESTGELFF
CDR3nt: TGTGCCAGCAGCCAATCCCGACTAGCGGAATCCACCGGGGAGCTGTTTTTT

v_gene: TRBV12-3/TRBV12-4
d_gene: -
abundance: -
j_gene: TRBJ2-2
CDR3aa: CASRPDILNTGELFF
CDR3nt: TGTGCCAGCAGACCAGACATACTCAACACCGGGGAGCTGTTTTTT

v_gene: TRBV24-1
d_gene: -
abundance: few
j_gene: TRBJ2-5
CDR3aa: CATSDSYQETQYF
CDR3nt: TGTGCCACCAGTGATTCCTACCAAGAGACCCAGTACTTC

v_gene: TRBV24-1
d_gene: -
abundance: few
j_gene: TRBJ2-3
CDR3aa: CATSDGVTDTQYF
CDR3nt: TGTGCCACCAGTGATGGCGTCACAGATACGCAGTATTTT

v_gene: TRBV7-9
d_gene: -
abundance: -
j_gene: TRBJ2-3
CDR3aa: CASSMEADTQYF
CDR3nt: TGTGCCAGCAGCATGGAGGCAGATACGCAGTATTTT

v_gene: TRBV28
d_gene: -
abundance: few
j_gene: TRBJ2-7
CDR3aa: CASSPLRDRVIAGETYEQYF
CDR3nt: TGTGCCAGCAGTCCCCTCCGGGACAGGGTAATAGCGGGAGAGACCTACGAGCAGTACTTC

v_gene: TRBV5-1
d_gene: TRBD1
abundance: -
j_gene: TRBJ2-4
CDR3aa: CASSPTSSTRDRKNIQYF
CDR3nt: TGCGCCAGCAGCCCCACCTCATCAACCCGGGACAGAAAAAACATTCAGTACTTC

v_gene: TRBV19
d_gene: -
abundance: few
j_gene: TRBJ1-2
CDR3aa: CASSIGAGSGGYTF
CDR3nt: TGTGCCAGTAGTATAGGGGCAGGGTCGGGCGGCTACACCTTC

v_gene: TRBV6-5
d_gene: -
abundance: few
j_gene: TRBJ1-5
CDR3aa: CASTTGGGQPQHF
CDR3nt: TGTGCCAGCACTACGGGAGGAGGTCAGCCCCAGCATTTT

v_gene: TRBV5-1
d_gene: TRBD2
abundance: few
j_gene: TRBJ2-5
CDR3aa: CASSLAGRPQETQYF
CDR3nt: TGCGCCAGCAGCCTAGCGGGGAGACCCCAAGAGACCCAGTACTTC

v_gene: TRBV6-2/TRBV6-3
d_gene: TRBD2
abundance: -
j_gene: TRBJ2-7
CDR3aa: CASAGGSYEQYF
CDR3nt: TGTGCCAGCGCGGGCGGGAGTTACGAGCAGTACTTC

v_gene: TRBV10-3
d_gene: TRBD2
abundance: -
j_gene: TRBJ2-1
CDR3aa: CATGMTSPLSYNEQFF
CDR3nt: TGTGCCACCGGGATGACTAGCCCGTTATCCTACAATGAGCAGTTCTTC

v_gene: TRBV9
d_gene: -
abundance: few
j_gene: TRBJ2-3
CDR3aa: CASSVDQTDTQYF
CDR3nt: TGTGCCAGCAGCGTAGACCAGACAGATACGCAGTATTTT

v_gene: TRBV29-1
d_gene: -
abundance: few
j_gene: TRBJ2-7
CDR3aa: CSVGGGGTLAYEQYF
CDR3nt: TGCAGCGTGGGGGGCGGAGGGACACTCGCCTACGAGCAGTACTTC

v_gene: TRBV5-1
d_gene: -
abundance: few
j_gene: TRBJ2-2
CDR3aa: CASSLAGPGSVGELFF
CDR3nt: TGCGCCAGCAGCTTGGCAGGTCCGGGGTCCGTCGGGGAGCTGTTTTTT